The 19 T cell receptor beta chains in this list originate from one sample, sequenced in a study of shared clonotypes between healthy human individuals (dated by TCRdb to 2019 to 2021). CD8 naive samples were obtained by positive selection for CCR7 among CD45RO-negative cells, yielding a CD45RA+CCR7+ population from which TemRA cells were excluded. The protocol used for the library was the immunoSEQ multiplex PCR assay. In its TCRdb copy, this immuneACCESS table keeps in-frame sequences only and misses some clones. Where compared with another copy, unresolved V genes explain less than half of these, and the others have no known cause. For this sample the table gives just over 2,000,000 clones, of which about 95% were detected only once. The ten largest clones capture about 1.1% of the sample. Sequenced material: naive CD8+ T cells sorted from blood. In light of the paper, this sample's cell subset or site label describes: CD45RA+CCR7+. The receptor source for this set is a young man in good health.

The rearrangement uses TRBV5-6 and TRBJ2-2; 7 bases line up with TRBD2. Germline-derived CDR1 and CDR2 are SGHDT and YYEEEE. The CDR3 consists of 17 residues. The junction had 8 bases not matched to a gene; V was cut back by 1 base and J by 2 bases. CDR3 DNA: TGTGCCAGCAGCTTGATTAGGACGGGAGGAAACACCGGGGAGCTGTTTTTT. This encodes CASSLIRTGGNTGELFF.

The rearrangement uses TRBV27 and TRBJ1-1; 7 positions agree with TRBD1. The CDR3 consists of 16 residues. Trimming cost V 6 bases and J 3 bases; bases outside gene matches: 13. CDR1 is MNHEY and CDR2 is SMNVEV in the germline V gene (reference sequence). The CDR3 region has the DNA TGTGCCAGCAGCCTTGGGACAGCCCCTGCCCACACTGAAGCTTTCTTT. Amino acids: CASSLGTAPAHTEAFF.

The rearrangement links TRBV7-2 to TRBJ2-2; D gene unclear. The CDR3 extends over 12 amino acids. Trimming took off 5 bases at V and 5 bases at J, with 6 bases between the two ends. From germline, CDR1 is SGHTA and CDR2 FQGNSA. The CDR3 region is CASSTRTGELFF. The CDR3 DNA follows: TGTGCCAGCAGCACCCGGACCGGGGAGCTGTTTTTT.

The chain couples TRBV6-5 to TRBJ2-1, with TRBD1 matching 9 bases. The CDR3 runs 16 residues. With 0 bases clipped from V and 4 bases from J, the junction kept 4 bases outside the gene matches. Germline V lookup: CDR1 MNHEY, CDR2 SVGAGI. The CDR3 DNA is TGTGCCAGCAGTTACTCACAGGGGGCGATGTACAATGAGCAGTTCTTC. Its translation is CASSYSQGAMYNEQFF.

This clone was seen a single time. The chain employs TRBV6-1 and TRBJ1-6; D not certain. The germline gives CDR1 MNHNS, CDR2 SASEGT. The germline V and J ends were trimmed by 1 base and 0 bases, with 7 bases remaining between them. The CDR3 length is 16 residues. The CDR3, as DNA: TGTGCCAGCAGTGAAGAACCGAGCTCCTATAATTCACCCCTCCACTTT. Encoded protein: CASSEEPSSYNSPLHF.

CDR3 protein: CASSLAAGGKETQYF. The CDR3 coding sequence is TGTGCCAGCAGCTTGGCAGCGGGAGGGAAAGAGACCCAGTACTTC. This sequence joins TRBV7-9 and TRBJ2-5; TRBD2 aligns across 10 bases. V was pared by 3 bases and J by 3 bases, with 4 bases of the junction left unmatched. Germline assignment: CDR1 SEHNR and CDR2 FQNEAQ (reference sequence). This CDR3 is built from 15 residues.

As DNA, the CDR3 is TGCGCCAGCAGCCCAACCGGGACAGGGTCAGATACGCAGTATTTT. This sequence encodes CASSPTGTGSDTQYF. J is TRBJ2-3 and V is TRBV4-1, with TRBD1 matching over 9 bases. CDR1 MGHRA and CDR2 YSYEKL come from the germline V gene. J was trimmed by 4 bases and V by 4 bases; bases with no gene match: 6. This CDR3 contains 15 residues.

This chain uses TRBV4-1 with TRBJ2-7; D ambiguous. Germline V gene sequence: CDR1 MGHRA, CDR2 YSYEKL. The CDR3 extends over 15 amino acids. V gave up 4 bases and J gave up 4 bases, with 17 bases separating them. The CDR3 region is CASSLSPDGSYEQYF. DNA for the CDR3: TGCGCCAGCAGCCTAAGCCCGGACGGGTCTTACGAGCAGTACTTC.

The CDR3 region has the DNA TGTGCCAGCAGCTTGAACCCGGGGGCTATCACTGAAGCTTTCTTT. Its translation: CASSLNPGAITEAFF. The chain links TRBV5-6 to TRBJ1-1; weak D call: TRBD1 (6 bases). The V gene's germline CDR1 is SGHDT and CDR2 YYEEEE. The CDR3 contains 15 residues. V lost 1 base to trimming and J lost 4 bases, with 14 bases between them.

V gene TRBV10-2 combines with J gene TRBJ1-5, with a weak D call TRBD1 (6 bases). V lost 2 bases to trimming and J lost 11 bases, with 7 bases between them. Germline CDR1 WSHSY, CDR2 SAAADI. This CDR3 is built from 11 residues. This CDR3 is CASSETGSQHF. CDR3 bases: TGCGCCAGCAGTGAGACAGGGTCCCAGCATTTT.

The genes are TRBV28 and TRBJ1-4; 9 nucleotides line up with TRBD1. The CDR3 has 15 residues. Germline loops: CDR1 MDHEN, CDR2 SYDVKM. V was clipped by 7 bases and J by 7 bases; unmatched bases: 10. CDR3 sequence: CASTSWDRDGEKLFF. DNA for the CDR3: TGTGCCAGCACTTCCTGGGACAGGGACGGTGAAAAACTGTTTTTT.

This rearrangement joins TRBV12-5 to TRBJ2-2, with a weak D call TRBD2 (6 bases). The CDR3 totals 18 residues. CDR1 is LGHNT and CDR2 is FRNRAP in the germline V gene. Deletions cut 4 bases from V and 4 bases from J, with 22 bases between. The CDR3 protein is CASGSMPGPGRSTGELFF. The CDR3 DNA follows: TGTGCTAGTGGTTCCATGCCGGGGCCCGGGAGAAGCACCGGGGAGCTGTTTTTT.

The V call is TRBV5-4, the J call TRBJ2-2, with D hard to call. Germline CDR1 and CDR2: SGHNT and YYREEE (reference sequence). V dropped 1 base and J dropped 6 bases, with 10 bases sitting between them. The CDR3 length is 14 residues. This CDR3 is CASSLMGSSGELFF. The CDR3 DNA reads as TGTGCCAGCAGCTTGATGGGTAGCTCCGGGGAGCTGTTTTTT. Combining the CDR3 with reference TRBV5-4 and TRBJ2-2 gives the whole variable domain ETGVTQSPTHLIKTRGQQVTLRCSSQSGHNTVSWYQQALGQGPQFIFQYYREEENGRGNFPPRFSGLQFPNYSSELNVNALELDDSALYLCASSLMGSSGELFFGEGSRLTVL.

The V gene is TRBV27, the J gene TRBJ2-2, with 7 bases that match TRBD2. Germline V gene data show CDR1 as MNHEY and CDR2 as SMNVEV (reference sequence). The CDR3 has 15 amino acids. V dropped 11 bases and J dropped 1; count of bases not matched to a gene: 10. As DNA, the CDR3 is TGTGCCTCGTCTTTGACGGGGGGGAACACCGGGGAGCTGTTTTTT. This translates into CASSLTGGNTGELFF.

This chain joins TRBV6-5 and TRBJ1-5; no reliable D call. Trimming stripped 2 bases from V and 8 bases from J, with 10 bases between. Per the germline V gene, CDR1 is MNHEY and CDR2 is SVGAGI. There are 13 residues in the CDR3. Here the CDR3 DNA reads TGTGCCAGCAGTTACGATAGGGAAGAGCCCCAGCATTTT. Translation: CASSYDREEPQHF.

The rearrangement uses TRBV4-1 and TRBJ2-5, with 10 bases aligning to TRBD2. The J call may be in error: the DNA end matches TRBJ2-7 better. The CDR3 length is 15 residues. Germline V gene lookup returns CDR1 MGHRA and CDR2 YSYEKL. DNA for the CDR3: TGCGCCAGCAGCAGCCGACTAGCGGGTCTCTACGAGCAGTACTTC. It specifies CASSSRLAGLYEQYF.

CDR3 amino acids: CASSLFSTQPEAFF. For the CDR3, the DNA is TGTGCCAGCAGCTTATTCAGCACTCAACCTGAAGCTTTCTTT. The rearrangement uses TRBV7-8 and TRBJ1-1; D unclear. Per germline, CDR1 SGHVS and CDR2 FQNEAQ. Trimming removed 2 bases at V and 6 bases at J, with 13 bases between. This CDR3 is 14 amino acids long.

This chain links TRBV11-2 with TRBJ2-5; D tentatively fits TRBD1 or TRBD2 (7 bases each). The CDR3 extends over 14 amino acids. Trimming cost V 5 bases and J 2 bases, with 12 bases left between them. Germline assignment: CDR1 SGHAT and CDR2 FQNNGV. The CDR3 region is CASSQGGPQETQYF. In nucleotides, the CDR3 is TGTGCCAGCAGCCAGGGGGGGCCTCAAGAGACCCAGTACTTC.

This clone was seen only once. V is TRBV5-6 and J is TRBJ1-2, with D uncertain. V was cut by 0 bases and J by 8 bases, with 17 bases left in between. The CDR3 loop spans 15 amino acids. Germline assignment: CDR1 SGHDT and CDR2 YYEEEE. In DNA, the CDR3 is TGTGCCAGCAGCTTGGGGGTAGTCAATACGGAGGGCTACACCTTC. Residues: CASSLGVVNTEGYTF.